The sequence of this T cell receptor beta chain was determined in a study of shared clonotypes between healthy human individuals. The study's findings and limits: With a few donors compared, 4.5% to 6.5% of naive CD4 clonotypes were shared. Relative to memory subsets, naive subsets generally showed larger estimated richness.

On this clone itself: Its antigen is not known.

CDR1 and CDR2 (germline): MNHEY, SMNVEV (reference sequence). CDR3 length equals 14 residues. V dropped 2 bases and J dropped 6; count of bases not matched to a gene: 5. Some clones are missing from TCRdb's copy, which holds only in-frame ones; the method was immunoSEQ multiplex PCR. The repertoire includes hundreds of thousands of clones, approximately 75% of them detected once, and 1.8% sits in the top ten. The specimen sequenced was memory CD4+ T cells sorted from blood. The subset: CD45RA-negative fraction. The chain carries TRBV27 and TRBJ2-7; 9 bases agree with TRBD2. The receptor was isolated from a woman younger than 45 in good health. The CDR3 protein is CASSLGGTSSEQYF. The CDR3 coding sequence is TGTGCCAGCAGTTTAGGAGGGACTAGCTCCGAGCAGTACTTC.